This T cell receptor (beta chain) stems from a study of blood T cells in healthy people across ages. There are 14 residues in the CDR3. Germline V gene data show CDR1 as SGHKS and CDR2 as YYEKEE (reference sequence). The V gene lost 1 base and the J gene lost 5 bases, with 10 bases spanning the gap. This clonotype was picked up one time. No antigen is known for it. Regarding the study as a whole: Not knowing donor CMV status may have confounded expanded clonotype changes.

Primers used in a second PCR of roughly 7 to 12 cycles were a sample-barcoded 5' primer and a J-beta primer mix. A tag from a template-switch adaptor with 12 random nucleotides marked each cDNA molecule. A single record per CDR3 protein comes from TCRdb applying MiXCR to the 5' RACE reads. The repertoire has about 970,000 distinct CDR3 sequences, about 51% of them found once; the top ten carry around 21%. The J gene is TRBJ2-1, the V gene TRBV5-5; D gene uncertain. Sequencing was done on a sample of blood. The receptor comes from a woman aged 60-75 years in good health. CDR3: CASSLRISDNEQFF. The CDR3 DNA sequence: TGTGCCAGCAGCTTGCGAATCTCTGACAATGAGCAGTTCTTC.